This TCR beta chain is from a study of beta chain features in type 1 diabetes (dated by TCRdb to the late 2010s). Notes on the research overall: Mean age, gender distribution, total cell number and subset yield did not differ between patients and healthy donors. Whereas all 28 donors provided naive and central memory subsets, regulatory and stem cell-like memory subsets were isolated from just 8 patients and roughly eight healthy donors. In the study, recently diagnosed type 1 diabetes patients and matched healthy donors were compared on the TCRB repertoires of their sorted circulating CD4+ T cell subsets. Across all samples, about 110 million sorted cells were examined, and cell number per subset correlated strongly with RNA yield. Results the study describes overall, beyond this receptor: Because cDNA was sequenced instead of genomic DNA, activated cells with high expression could be over-represented, although the groups did not differ in activation or CD3 levels. Because small numbers of individuals were included in the HLA sub-analyses, any influence of HLA type on TCRB rearrangement was left unresolved. Type 1 diabetes patients showed a moderate but significant shortening of TCRB CDR3 length in all four CD4+ subsets. PCR may preferentially amplify shorter templates, but because patient and control samples were amplified and corrected together, any resulting skew would affect both groups equally. Fewer insertions and more nucleotide deletions at VDJ recombination sites were observed in patients with type 1 diabetes, implying thymic rearrangement abnormalities. The naive, central memory and regulatory TCRB repertoires appeared to resemble one another more closely among patients than among healthy donors.

The High Capacity cDNA Reverse Transcription Kit was used to reverse transcribe all of the isolated RNA, meaning that expressed TCRB transcripts were what got sequenced. Deep immunoSEQ sequencing was applied to naive, central memory and regulatory T cell samples, giving an average of around 4 million total reads per sample. Sorted cells were lysed in RLT buffer, and RNA was extracted using DNase-treated RNeasy Micro or Mini kits according to cell number. To prevent cross-contamination, every cell subset was processed on its own, while patient and healthy donor samples were processed together. The immunoSEQ multiplex PCR was used to amplify TCRB sequences from cDNA, generating 87-bp fragments that spanned the CDR3 region. The amplicons were sequenced using the Illumina HiSeq platform. The source study handled its data this way. PCR bias was computationally corrected using synthetic template baselines, reads within Hamming distance 2 were collapsed, and singletons that could not be merged were discarded. By aligning reads against IMGT, V, D and J genes, CDR3 length, and insertions or deletions at six rearrangement sites were assigned. Within each subset, clonotype counts were normalized to the number of sorted cells before true diversity and Gini coefficients were calculated with the tcR R package. Repertoire sharing was quantified using the overlap coefficient calculated on TCRB nucleotide sequences. Out-of-frame TCRB sequences from naive cells were analyzed as a proxy for the pre-selection repertoire. Entries here come from immuneACCESS through TCRdb and include only in-frame sequences with V and J called. Some clones fail to appear in such tables; in the studies checked, an unresolved V gene covers under half of the shortfall, and the cause of the remainder is unknown. The V and J calls and clone size come from that table; D and trimming were worked out from the DNA. The sample has 120,000 to 150,000 clones on record, over 9.5% of them singletons. Roughly 1.4% of the sample lies in the top ten.

Each donor gave one peripheral blood draw, approximately 110 mL on average, collected into heparinised tubes. Using a panel that included CD45RO, CCR7, CD25, CD127, CD95 and CD27, naive, central memory, regulatory and stem cell-like memory CD4+ T cells were sorted on a BD FACSAria II. Every sorted population had a purity above 95%. PBMCs were isolated right away by Lymphoprep density gradient centrifugation and were stained directly, without culture. So that batch effects would be minimized, each experiment stained and sorted samples in pairs, pairing one healthy donor with one patient. This clone has only a few counts. It has no known antigen specificity. One base away there is no much larger clone; base qualities are not given. Sequences SGHRS (CDR1) and YFSETQ (CDR2) are obtained from the germline V gene. The CDR3 measures 13 amino acids from cysteine to phenylalanine. Only the CDR3 region is kept as DNA, spanning 39 bases read in frame from base 1. Relative to germline, V is 2 bases shorter and J is 2 bases shorter, with 7 bases between their ends.

The rearrangement combines TRBV5-1 with TRBJ2-5, with the D gene uncertain. Sequencing was performed on naive CD4+ T cells from blood. In light of the paper, this sample's cell subset or site label describes: true naive CD4+ T cells. This TCR came from a man between 18 and 35 years old in good health. The CDR3 protein sequence reads: CASSFGSQETQYF. The nucleotide sequence reads as follows: TGCGCCAGCAGCTTCGGGTCTCAAGAGACCCAGTACTTC.